This is a list of T cell receptor beta chains from one sample in a study of metastatic and nonmetastatic thyroid tumors. TCRdb called clones again from the PCR reads with MiXCR. The sample contains under 20,000 clones, less than 4% of which appear only once. The specimen sequenced was tumor tissue. These receptors all stem from a female donor with papillary thyroid cancer or a benign thyroid nodule (not recorded which). Some clones in this sample may be carry-over from other donors' samples. The CDR3 runs from the conserved cysteine through the conserved F or W. D genes are given only for firm matches.

j_gene | d_gene | v_gene | CDR3aa
TRBJ2-7 | . | TRBV28 | CASSTIRGAYEQYF
TRBJ1-2 | . | TRBV6-1 | CASTRAGRAHGYTF
TRBJ2-1 | TRBD2 | TRBV6-5 | CASSYGTSGYNEQFF
TRBJ2-1 | . | TRBV12-3/TRBV12-4 | CASRRTPKNEQFF
TRBJ1-6 | TRBD1 | TRBV28 | CASSLAQGKNSPLHF
TRBJ2-7 | . | TRBV6-1 | CASGRNYEQYF
TRBJ2-7 | . | TRBV27 | CASGIAEGSYEQYF
TRBJ2-7 | . | TRBV19 | CASSIVARSYEQYF
TRBJ2-2 | . | TRBV24-1 | CATSLYTGELFF
TRBJ2-7 | . | TRBV15 | CATSRDRWGPYEQYF
TRBJ1-1 | . | TRBV20-1 | CSARDLIWVRGNTEAFF
TRBJ1-4 | . | TRBV2 | CASSYQARGSNEKLFF
TRBJ1-2 | . | TRBV12-3/TRBV12-4 | CASSGVSDSPLGANYGYTF
TRBJ2-1 | . | TRBV5-6 | CASSLPWVGNNEQFF
TRBJ1-3 | . | TRBV6-1 | CASRATWPSGNTIYF
TRBJ1-4 | TRBD1 | TRBV19 | CASSLGTGFEKLFF
TRBJ1-2 | TRBD1 | TRBV6-2/TRBV6-3 | CASSLSGQGYGYTF
TRBJ2-3 | TRBD1 | TRBV28 | CASRRTGSYTDTQYF
TRBJ2-7 | TRBD1 | TRBV6-4 | CASRNQGALYEQYF
TRBJ2-7 | . | TRBV19 | CASSIRSEGVSYEQYF
TRBJ1-1 | . | TRBV6-9 | CASSYEVGHKNTEAFF
TRBJ1-1 | TRBD1 | TRBV6-9 | CASKLTRTGDEAFF
TRBJ1-1 | . | TRBV6-1 | CASSQPRWGSSGTEAFF
TRBJ2-2 | . | TRBV5-5 | CASSFVVGELFF
TRBJ2-7 | . | TRBV6-1 | CASSEGWQGGHF
TRBJ1-2 | TRBD1 | TRBV2 | CASKTDRVEYGYTF
TRBJ2-3 | TRBD2 | TRBV12-5 | CASGPGGSGRAADTQYF
TRBJ2-1 | TRBD1 | TRBV9 | CASSADRGRLNEQFF
TRBJ2-7 | . | TRBV2 | CASRVMWHNPYEQYF
TRBJ2-7 | TRBD1 | TRBV10-1 | CASSESYAGTGREQYF
TRBJ1-5 | . | TRBV7-8 | CASSLAVGAQPQHF
TRBJ2-7 | . | TRBV6-1 | CASHQVSYEQYF
TRBJ2-6 | . | TRBV6-2/TRBV6-3 | CASKTPDSGDSWANVLTF
TRBJ1-2 | . | TRBV3-1 | CASRGVRGYTF
TRBJ1-2 | . | TRBV6-1 | CAIQLDYGYTF
TRBJ1-2 | TRBD1 | TRBV7-9 | CASSIDRDYGYTF
TRBJ1-5 | . | TRBV5-1 | CASRQDSNQPQHF
TRBJ2-5 | TRBD2 | TRBV9 | CASSVGTSRTETQYF
TRBJ2-7 | . | TRBV19 | CASKLRYEQYF
TRBJ2-5 | . | TRBV7-2 | CASARGRTPLETQYF
TRBJ2-3 | . | TRBV4-2 | CASSSVTDTQYF
TRBJ2-6 | TRBD2 | TRBV6-2/TRBV6-3 | CASSLRMRGANFLTF
TRBJ2-5 | . | TRBV2 | CASKDGRCKETQYF
TRBJ1-1 | TRBD1 | TRBV19 | CASNLRQGPEAFF
TRBJ2-1 | TRBD1 | TRBV27 | CASSLSGTGDEQFF
TRBJ2-3 | TRBD2 | TRBV6-5 | CASSYSRTSGRGEPDTQYF
TRBJ1-6 | TRBD1 | TRBV3-1 | CASSQGTGDSPLHF
TRBJ1-5 | . | TRBV27 | CASSFQAHSNQPQHF
TRBJ1-2 | TRBD1 | TRBV10-1 | CASSSGGYGYTF
TRBJ2-5 | . | TRBV27 | CATAQGYQETQYF
TRBJ2-3 | TRBD2 | TRBV12-3/TRBV12-4 | CASSKRLAARTGTQYF
TRBJ2-6 | TRBD1 | TRBV9 | CASCRDRGPSGANVLTF
TRBJ2-6 | . | TRBV6-1 | CASSGADSGANVLTF
TRBJ1-5 | . | TRBV6-1 | CASSEVAGANQPQHF
TRBJ2-1 | . | TRBV5-1 | CASSPQGPSYNEQFF